One sample yielded the 14 T cell receptor beta chains listed below, sequenced in a study of blood T cells in healthy people across ages. Sample-barcoded 5' priming and a J-beta primer mix drove a second PCR of 7 to 11 cycles. MiXCR was run by TCRdb on the 5' RACE reads, yielding one entry per CDR3 protein. This sample has 540,000 or so distinct CDR3 sequences, with approximately 25% found just once. This same sample was also part of a study on T cells of mothers and their children.

The sample consisted of blood. Receptors were obtained from a boy aged 5-17 years in good health.

The V gene is TRBV28, the J gene TRBJ2-7; D remains ambiguous. V was clipped by 7 bases and J by 2 bases, with 12 bases between them. Germline assignment: CDR1 MDHEN and CDR2 SYDVKM. The CDR3 length is 13 residues. The CDR3 nucleotides are TGTGCCAGCACCGAGAGGCGACCCTACGAGCAGTACTTC. Translation: CASTERRPYEQYF.

This rearrangement joins TRBV25-1 to TRBJ1-1; 7 bases line up with TRBD1. Germline values: CDR1 MGHDK, CDR2 SYGVNS. This CDR3 is 16 amino acids long. Trimming cost V 5 bases and J 9 bases; bases outside gene matches: 18. The CDR3 spells CASSPQPPEGAYQAFF. As DNA, the CDR3 is TGTGCCAGCAGTCCACAACCTCCGGAGGGGGCATATCAAGCTTTCTTT.

This clonotype was seen only a few times. The chain carries TRBV7-2 and TRBJ2-3; D possibly corresponds to TRBD2 (6 bases). The CDR3 extends over 14 amino acids. Trimming stripped 4 bases from V and 4 bases from J, with 12 bases between. Germline V gives CDR1 SGHTA, CDR2 FQGNSA. CDR3 bases: TGTGCCAGCAGCTCGGGACTGCTCGCAGATACGCAGTATTTT. This gives the protein CASSSGLLADTQYF.

This clonotype appeared a few times. The chain couples TRBV14 to TRBJ2-5, with D perhaps TRBD2 (6 bases). Gene TRBJ2-7 matches the end of the DNA better, so the J call may be wrong. The CDR3 runs to 15 residues. The germline gives CDR1 SGHDN, CDR2 FVKESK. The CDR3 DNA is TGTGCCAGCAGCCAAGGGCCTAGCGTATACTACGAGCAGTACTTC. Translating it yields CASSQGPSVYYEQYF.

This clonotype was observed a handful of times. The rearrangement uses TRBV20-1 and TRBJ1-1; a weak D match, TRBD1 (5 bases). Per germline, CDR1 DFQATT and CDR2 SNEGSKA (reference sequence). The CDR3 extends over 15 amino acids. CDR3 region: CRQGTPLFMNTEAFF. Written as DNA, the CDR3 is TGCAGACAAGGGACCCCGCTCTTCATGAACACTGAAGCTTTCTTT.

The sample holds a few counts of this clonotype. The rearrangement links TRBV27 to TRBJ1-3; 9 nucleotides line up with TRBD1. The V gene's germline CDR1 is MNHEY and CDR2 SMNVEV (reference sequence). This CDR3 comprises 16 residues. J was trimmed by 3 bases and V by 5 bases; bases with no gene match: 8. The CDR3 loop is CASSQAGQGHGNTIYF. The DNA for the CDR3 is TGTGCCAGCAGTCAAGCGGGACAGGGCCATGGAAACACCATATATTTT.

There are a few counts of this clonotype. The chain recombines TRBV20-1 with TRBJ2-5; D may match TRBD1 or TRBD2 (5 bases each). This CDR3 is 14 amino acids long. Germline assignment: CDR1 DFQATT and CDR2 SNEGSKA (reference sequence). The V gene lost 6 bases and the J gene lost 4 bases, with 18 bases spanning the gap. CDR3 nucleotides: TGCAGTGCCCTGGACTCAGGGATAGGAGAGACCCAGTACTTC. This translates into CSALDSGIGETQYF.

This clonotype turned up a few times. The V and J genes are TRBV6-2 or TRBV6-3 and TRBJ2-1, with D possibly being TRBD1 (6 bases). This CDR3 region has 13 residues. CDR1 and CDR2 from the germline V gene are MNHEY and SVGEGT. V was cut by 5 bases and J by 10 bases, with 15 bases left in between. CDR3 loop: CASSAGQPPEQFF. Written as DNA, the CDR3 is TGTGCCAGCAGTGCCGGACAGCCGCCCGAGCAGTTCTTC.

The chain carries TRBV7-2 and TRBJ2-3; D not resolved. Germline assignment: CDR1 SGHTA and CDR2 FQGNSA. V was pared by 5 bases and J by 3 bases, with 12 bases between. The CDR3 sequence is 14 residues long. CDR3 DNA sequence: TGTGCCAGCAGCACTTCATTGGGTACAGATACGCAGTATTTT. Translating it yields CASSTSLGTDTQYF.

This clonotype was counted only a few times. The rearrangement joins TRBV7-8 to TRBJ2-5; D may be TRBD1 (6 bases). Trimming cost V 1 base and J 2 bases, with 11 bases left between them. CDR1 SGHVS and CDR2 FQNEAQ come from the germline V gene. The length of the CDR3 is 15 residues. CDR3 sequence reads: CASSLDGGRQETQYF. The DNA of the CDR3 is TGTGCCAGCAGCTTAGATGGGGGCCGGCAAGAGACCCAGTACTTC. Variable domain in full (rest from reference TRBV7-8 and TRBJ2-5): GAGVSQSPRYKVAKRGQDVALRCDPISGHVSLFWYQQALGQGPEFLTYFQNEAQLDKSGLPSDRFFAERPEGSVSTLKIQRTQQEDSAVYLCASSLDGGRQETQYFGPGTRLLVL.

This clonotype was counted only a few times. The CDR3 sequence: CSARERRDAGNTIYF. The CDR3 DNA reads as TGCAGTGCTAGAGAGAGGAGGGACGCTGGAAACACCATATATTTT. This chain connects TRBV20-1 to TRBJ1-3, with D tentatively TRBD1 (5 bases). There are 15 residues in the CDR3. Trimming shortened V by 0 bases and J by 2 bases, and 11 bases separated the two germline ends. The germline CDR1 and CDR2 sequences are DFQATT and SNEGSKA (reference sequence).

This clonotype appeared a few times. The V and J genes are TRBV12-3 or TRBV12-4 and TRBJ1-1, with D perhaps TRBD1 (5 bases). The CDR3 is made up of 13 amino acids. Trimming left V 7 bases short and J 1 base short, with 10 bases between. As DNA, the CDR3 is TGTGCCAGCATCCAGGGTGGGAACACTGAAGCTTTCTTT. It translates to CASIQGGNTEAFF.

The CDR3 protein is CSGRSSYEQYF. CDR3 nucleotides: TGCAGCGGTCGGTCCTCCTACGAGCAGTACTTC. The chain employs TRBV29-1 and TRBJ2-7; unclear D gene. The CDR3 spans 11 residues. Trimming shortened V by 7 bases and J by 0 bases, and 7 bases separated the two germline ends. Germline V CDR1 and CDR2: SQVTM, ANQGSEA.

The CDR3 protein is CSARRSLTTNEKLFF. The DNA of the CDR3 is TGCAGTGCCCGGCGGAGCCTAACAACTAATGAAAAACTGTTTTTT. The genes are TRBV20-1 and TRBJ1-4; D is uncertain. Germline-derived CDR1 and CDR2 are DFQATT and SNEGSKA (reference sequence). V was cut by 6 bases and J by 0 bases, with 14 bases left in between. The CDR3 is 15 residues long.